Sequencing of this T cell receptor (beta chain) was carried out in a study of vaccination and CD4 T cells after COVID-19. Researchers used the Oncomine TCR Beta short-read assay to sequence DNA from cultured CD4+ T cells. Using its own MiXCR run on the PCR reads, TCRdb lists one record per CDR3 protein. The sample lists about 20,000 distinct CDR3 sequences; roughly 51% were seen once. Study results and limitations: The median proportion of reactive clones detected only post-vaccination in convalescent patients was roughly 90%.

The CDR3 extends over 14 amino acids. V was cut by 5 bases and J by 8 bases, with 15 bases left in between. The germline V gene encodes CDR1 LGHNA and CDR2 YSLEER. The sample holds a few counts of this clonotype. What it recognizes is unknown. Treatment meaning: 10-day PBMC culture with coronavirus spike peptide pools or control peptides (ViraFEST assay). Positive PCR tests came between March and December 2020, ahead of the US Alpha, Beta and Delta variants. This chain connects TRBV4-3 to TRBJ2-2; D remains unclear. The receptor comes from a human donor who had recovered from COVID-19. The sequenced material came from CD4+ T cells from blood, cultured in vitro. Here the CDR3 DNA reads TGCGCCAGCAGCTCATCCCTACCGTCTGGGGAGCTGTTTTTT. It translates to CASSSSLPSGELFF.